This entry lists 25 T cell receptor beta chains sequenced from one sample in a study of regulatory and conventional T cells in RAG deficiency (dated by TCRdb to 2017 to 2019). The method was the immunoSEQ multiplex PCR assay. TCRdb provides this immuneACCESS table in a form limited to in-frame rearrangements. Some clones are lacking; in checked studies, under half of them reflect an unresolved V gene, and why the rest are absent is not known. Across this sample there are around 31,000 clones, with 85% to 90% seen only once. The biggest ten clones account for 5.4% of the sample. A further study also used this sample, focusing on regulatory T cells. Looking at the second paper: For the multiplex PCR, 52 forward TRBV primers and 13 reverse TRBJ primers were used, and amplification bias was corrected with both assay-based and computational methods.

The sample comprised CD8+ T cells sorted from blood. The receptors originated from a human donor in good health.

The genes are TRBV6-5 and TRBJ2-1; tentative D call: TRBD1 (7 bases). Trimming stripped 2 bases from V and 10 bases from J, with 21 bases between. This CDR3 region has 16 residues. Germline CDR1 MNHEY, CDR2 SVGAGI. The chain's CDR3 is CASSYRQGGIRGEQFF. For the CDR3, the DNA is TGTGCCAGCAGTTACAGGCAAGGGGGCATCCGGGGGGAGCAGTTCTTC.

The V and J genes are TRBV7-2 and TRBJ2-1; D remains unclear. There are 15 residues in the CDR3. Per the germline V gene, CDR1 is SGHTA and CDR2 is FQGNSA. Trimming stripped 1 base from V and 8 bases from J, with 15 bases between. CDR3 in amino acids: CASSLGGNKRDEQFF. CDR3 nucleotides: TGTGCCAGCAGCTTAGGCGGTAACAAAAGGGATGAGCAGTTCTTC.

The V and J genes are TRBV15 and TRBJ2-2; D gene uncertain. This CDR3 contains 16 residues. Germline V CDR1 and CDR2: LNHNV, YYDKDF (reference sequence). Trimming took 5 bases from V and 2 from J, leaving 15 bases between them. The CDR3 loop reads CATSARANINTGELFF. DNA of the CDR3: TGTGCCACCAGCGCCAGAGCGAATATCAACACCGGGGAGCTGTTTTTT. The full variable domain, rest sourced from reference TRBV15 and TRBJ2-2, is DAMVIQNPRYQVTQFGKPVTLSCSQTLNHNVMYWYQQKSSQAPKLLFHYYDKDFNNEADTPDNFQSRRPNTSFCFLDIRSPGLGDTAMYLCATSARANINTGELFFGEGSRLTVL.

This chain uses TRBV13 with TRBJ1-5, with D unresolved. This CDR3 has 14 residues. Trimming removed 0 bases from V and 4 bases from J, with 7 bases in between. Germline CDR1 PRHDT, CDR2 FYEKMQ (reference sequence). In nucleotides, the CDR3 is TGTGCCAGCAGCTTAGGCACGGGGAATCAGCCCCAGCATTTT. Residues: CASSLGTGNQPQHF.

This chain joins TRBV13 and TRBJ2-1; D call uncertain. The CDR3 contains 11 residues. V was trimmed by 5 bases and J by 10 bases, leaving 9 bases between them. CDR1 PRHDT and CDR2 FYEKMQ come from the germline V gene (reference sequence). The CDR3, as DNA: TGTGCCAGCAGCCCAGCGCGGGAGCAGTTCTTC. Translated: CASSPAREQFF.

Notes on this clone: One end of the junction does not line up with germline, which may come from a read error. The chain recombines TRBV11-2 with TRBJ1-1; D perhaps matches TRBD1 (6 bases). Germline V gene data show CDR1 as SGHAT and CDR2 as FQNNGV. This CDR3 has 12 residues. The CDR3 reads CASSQGNSEAFF. In DNA form, the CDR3 reads TGTGCCAGCAGCCAGGGGAACAGTGAAGCTTTCTTT.

This chain connects TRBV19 to TRBJ2-7; D is possibly TRBD2 (6 bases). Trimming cost V 3 bases and J 5 bases, with 17 bases left between them. CDR1 is LNHDA and CDR2 is SQIVND in the germline V gene (reference sequence). The CDR3 has 15 amino acids. CDR3 coding DNA: TGTGCCAGTAGTATTGGGGACTCCCTCCCCAACGAGCAGTACTTC. Protein sequence: CASSIGDSLPNEQYF.

The gene calls are TRBV2 and TRBJ1-2; tentative D call: TRBD1 (5 bases). Germline V gene data show CDR1 as SNHLY and CDR2 as FYNNEI. The length of the CDR3 is 14 residues. V lost 3 bases and J lost 5, with 13 bases in between. The CDR3 loop reads CASSDRGAGYGYTF. CDR3 DNA: TGTGCCAGCAGTGACCGGGGCGCCGGGTATGGCTACACCTTC.

Written as DNA, the CDR3 is TGTGCCAGCAGCTTAGGGGCTGGCTTAGACACAGATACGCAGTATTTT. This sequence encodes CASSLGAGLDTDTQYF. The gene calls are TRBV11-3 and TRBJ2-3; D uncertain. CDR3 length equals 16 residues. CDR1 is SGHNT and CDR2 is YENEEA in the germline V gene. Trimming took off 1 base at V and 2 bases at J, with 13 bases between the two ends.

The chain joins TRBV27 to TRBJ2-1, with TRBD2 matching 12 bases. The CDR3 is made up of 16 amino acids. V lost 5 bases, J lost 4 bases, and 6 bases stayed unmatched. CDR1 and CDR2 from the germline V gene are MNHEY and SMNVEV (reference sequence). Here the CDR3 reads CASSPGTSGSYNEQFF. CDR3 nucleotides: TGTGCCAGCAGTCCCGGGACTAGCGGGTCTTACAATGAGCAGTTCTTC.

J is TRBJ2-7 and V is TRBV25-1; 9 nucleotides line up with TRBD1. Trimming at V came to 3 bases and at J to 2 bases, leaving 5 bases not matched to a gene. Germline V CDR1 and CDR2: MGHDK, SYGVNS. The length of the CDR3 is 15 residues. CDR3: CASSDRGQGPYEQYF. In DNA, the CDR3 is TGTGCCAGCAGTGATAGGGGACAGGGACCCTACGAGCAGTACTTC.

The chain recombines TRBV6-1 with TRBJ2-7, with D possibly TRBD1 on 6 matching bases. CDR1 MNHNS and CDR2 SASEGT come from the germline V gene. This CDR3 is 13 amino acids long. V was pared by 6 bases and J by 2 bases, with 11 bases between. CDR3: CASSPTGPYEQYF. The CDR3 region has the DNA TGTGCCAGCAGCCCGACAGGCCCCTACGAGCAGTACTTC.

J is TRBJ2-2 and V is TRBV19, with 12 bases aligning to TRBD2. V lost 6 bases, J lost 6 bases, and 2 bases stayed unmatched. In germline, CDR1 is LNHDA, CDR2 SQIVND (reference sequence). This CDR3 has 14 amino acids. CDR3 DNA: TGTGCCAGTAGACTAGCGGGAGGAGCCGGGGAGCTGTTTTTT. Its protein product is CASRLAGGAGELFF.

This chain joins TRBV21-1 and TRBJ1-1; the D call TRBD1 from the table was never checked on the DNA. TRBV21-1 corresponds to a pseudogene. The CDR3 extends over 17 amino acids. The CDR3 DNA sequence: TGTGCCAGCAGCTCGGGTCGACAGACGGATATGAACACTGAAGCTTTCTTT. Translating gives CASSSGRQTDMNTEAFF.

In its sample, this clone was seen once. The chain combines TRBV7-2 with TRBJ1-4; 8 nucleotides agree with TRBD1. Germline CDR1 reads SGHTA; CDR2 reads FQGNSA. The V segment lost 4 bases and the J segment 3 bases; nucleotides outside the gene matches: 4. The CDR3 runs to 15 residues. CDR3 coding DNA: TGTGCCAGCAGCTGGGGGACAGGTTCTAATGAAAAACTGTTTTTT. As protein: CASSWGTGSNEKLFF.

This chain connects TRBV6-5 to TRBJ2-1; D may be TRBD1 (5 bases). Germline CDR1 reads MNHEY; CDR2 reads SVGAGI. The length of the CDR3 is 15 residues. V lost 0 bases to trimming and J lost 5 bases, with 11 bases between them. The CDR3 here is CASSYSLTVNNEQFF. The DNA of the CDR3 is TGTGCCAGCAGTTACTCTCTGACAGTTAACAATGAGCAGTTCTTC.

The gene calls are TRBV6-6 and TRBJ1-2; no definite D call. V lost 0 bases, J lost 8 bases, and 13 bases lay in between. CDR1 and CDR2 (germline): MNHNY, SVGAGI (reference sequence). The CDR3 runs to 14 residues. CDR3 sequence: CASSYSVREEGYTF. CDR3 coding DNA: TGTGCCAGCAGTTACTCGGTCCGGGAGGAGGGCTACACCTTC.

The table lists this clone with a count of one. The rearrangement uses TRBV14 and TRBJ2-1, with TRBD2 matching 7 bases. The CDR3 covers 15 residues. Germline loops: CDR1 SGHDN, CDR2 FVKESK. V shed 1 base, J shed 8 bases, and the junction held 8 bases outside the gene matches. The CDR3 here is CASSQGAGFFDEQFF. In nucleotides, the CDR3 is TGTGCCAGCAGCCAAGGAGCGGGATTCTTCGATGAGCAGTTCTTC.

The CDR3 sequence is CASSELTGYEQYF. CDR3 bases: TGTGCCAGCAGTGAATTGACTGGCTACGAGCAGTACTTC. The J gene is TRBJ2-7, the V gene TRBV25-1; D remains unclear. In germline, CDR1 is MGHDK, CDR2 SYGVNS. The CDR3 has 13 residues. Trimming stripped 1 base from V and 3 bases from J, with 7 bases between.

The J gene is TRBJ2-7, the V gene TRBV5-6, with 10 nucleotides matching TRBD2. The length of the CDR3 is 16 residues. CDR1 SGHDT and CDR2 YYEEEE come from the germline V gene. V was clipped by 2 bases and J by 4 bases; unmatched bases: 9. DNA of the CDR3: TGTGCCAGCAGCTTTCTAGCGGGGGAGAATTCATACGAGCAGTACTTC. Protein: CASSFLAGENSYEQYF.

This clone was counted a single time. The gene calls are TRBV7-9 and TRBJ2-1, with 12 bases matching TRBD2. This CDR3 contains 18 residues. Trimming cost V 1 base and J 4 bases; bases outside gene matches: 8. The germline CDR1 and CDR2 sequences are SEHNR and FQNEAQ (reference sequence). The CDR3 coding sequence is TGTGCCAGCAGCTTAGGACTAGCGGGAGATTGGGGTTACAATGAGCAGTTCTTC. The encoded protein is CASSLGLAGDWGYNEQFF.

In this sample, this clone turned up once. The V call is TRBV18, the J call TRBJ2-7, with D unresolved. V lost 2 bases, J lost 2 bases, and 4 bases lay in between. Germline V gives CDR1 KGHSH, CDR2 LQKENI. The CDR3 is made up of 12 amino acids. CDR3 in amino acids: CASSPDTYEQYF. CDR3 sequence (DNA): TGTGCCAGCTCACCAGACACCTACGAGCAGTACTTC.

The chain is built from TRBV21-1 and TRBJ2-1; TRBD1, the D gene given by the table, was not confirmed from the DNA. TRBV21-1 is a pseudogene locus. CDR3 length equals 16 residues. CDR3 nucleotide sequence: TGTGCCAGCAGCAAAGCGGGGACAGGGGGCTACCATGAGCAGTTCTTC. It is translated as CASSKAGTGGYHEQFF.

V gene TRBV27 combines with J gene TRBJ2-7; tentatively, D is TRBD1 or TRBD2 (5 bases each). Germline loops: CDR1 MNHEY, CDR2 SMNVEV (reference sequence). The V gene lost 8 bases and the J gene lost 3 bases, with 17 bases spanning the gap. There are 14 residues in the CDR3. CDR3 in amino acids: CASSQTGAYYEQYF. DNA of the CDR3: TGTGCCAGCTCCCAAACCGGGGCGTACTACGAGCAGTACTTC.

The chain has TRBV7-8 and TRBJ1-4, with D possibly being TRBD1 (5 bases). V was cut by 5 bases and J by 6 bases, with 31 bases left in between. Germline assignment: CDR1 SGHVS and CDR2 FQNEAQ. This CDR3 region has 20 residues. CDR3 coding DNA: TGTGCCAGCAGCCTAGGGAGTAGGCAGGGTCGTCGGTTTTCGGATGAAAAACTGTTTTTT. It yields the protein CASSLGSRQGRRFSDEKLFF.